The clone carrying this T cell receptor beta chain showed up just a few times. Losses at the gene ends were 6 bases for V and 7 bases for J; bases not matched to a gene: 11. CDR1 is MDHEN, CDR2 SYDVKM, per germline. This CDR3 has 15 residues. TCR beta CDR3 region amplification was performed from RNA transcripts. Carried out on the TCR CDR3, a first-round RT-PCR used the HTBI primer set. TCRdb analysed the multiplex PCR reads with MiXCR anew, one entry per CDR3 protein. The sample includes approximately 400,000 distinct CDR3 sequences, 15% to 17% of them seen just once. Blood dates from first hyperthyroidism diagnosis, before any ophthalmopathy symptoms. The entry originates in a study of T cells in Graves' hyperthyroidism and ophthalmopathy.

This TCR came from a young woman with Graves' hyperthyroidism that later progressed to Graves' ophthalmopathy. The sequencing sample was made of blood. The chain combines TRBV28 with TRBJ2-1, with 8 bases identical to TRBD2. The CDR3 region is CASSKRGGLRNEQFF. Written as DNA, the CDR3 is TGTGCCAGCAGCAAACGGGGGGGGTTGAGGAATGAGCAGTTCTTC.